What follows describes a single T cell receptor (beta chain). Its specificity is unknown. The junction does not match germline at one end; this may be a read error. This sample stems from a study of shared clonotypes between healthy human individuals. Study-level information: CD4 naive and memory got three plates each, CD8 naive two, CD8 memory one.

Whole-study findings and limits: Clonotypes shared by all four donors outscored non-shared clonotypes in generation probability.

Germline V gives CDR1 PRHDT, CDR2 FYEKMQ (reference sequence). CDR3 length equals 14 residues. Authors' data handling: There were no quality scores in the junction-only immunoSEQ sequences, so filtering differed. Sequencing used immunoSEQ multiplex PCR; TCRdb keeps in-frame clones, though not all of them. The V and J calls and clone size come from that table; D and trimming were worked out from the DNA. The table shows hundreds of thousands of clones, with approximately 96% occurring only once. CD8 cells classed as naive were CD45RO-negative and positively selected for CCR7, excluding terminally differentiated effector memory CD45RA+ cells. All the donors were Caucasian adults who lived in Nashville, Tennessee.

This TCR was sampled from a woman in her twenties or thirties in good health. Material: naive CD8+ T cells sorted from blood. This rearrangement joins TRBV13 to TRBJ2-3; D is ambiguous. The CDR3 DNA follows: TGTACCAGCAGCTTAGTGGGGTACACAGATACGCAGTATTTT. This gives the protein CTSSLVGYTDTQYF.